This is a list of T cell receptor beta chains from one sample in a study of T-cell memory formation after mild COVID-19. In TCRdb, the 5' RACE reads were re-called with MiXCR into one record per CDR3 protein. The profile shows 300,000 to 350,000 distinct CDR3 sequences, roughly a fifth of them singletons. The sample was PBMCs or a T cell subset sorted from them (not recorded which). The receptors stem from a man aged 18 to 29 who had mild COVID-19 (a few samples of this study predate the infection). Cell type and time point are not known. CDR3s include the opening cysteine and the closing phenylalanine or tryptophan. The D gene is left open where the match is weak. The size of a clone is reported for some rows only, either as once, few or many, or as a class for expanded clones.

d_call,v_call,clone_size,j_call,cdr3_aa,cdr3_nt
NA,TRBV28,few,TRBJ2-1,CASSRSVHEQFF,TGTGCCAGCAGTCGTAGCGTTCATGAGCAGTTCTTC
NA,TRBV5-1,many,TRBJ2-3,CASSLGFAGTDTQYF,TGCGCCAGCAGCTTGGGATTTGCGGGTACAGATACGCAGTATTTT
NA,TRBV25-1,NA,TRBJ2-3,CASSAPGATDTQYF,TGTGCCAGCAGTGCTCCGGGGGCGACAGATACGCAGTATTTT
NA,TRBV10-2,NA,TRBJ1-5,CASSGAGLFSNQPQHF,TGCGCCAGCAGTGGGGCAGGGCTCTTTAGCAATCAGCCCCAGCATTTT
TRBD2,TRBV12-3/TRBV12-4,many,TRBJ2-5,CASSLSSGGAGETQYF,TGTGCCAGCAGTTTATCTAGCGGGGGGGCGGGTGAGACCCAGTACTTC
NA,TRBV6-2/TRBV6-3,few,TRBJ1-2,CASRTTSSLGIYGYTF,TGTGCCAGCAGAACTACGTCCAGTCTGGGTATCTATGGCTACACCTTC
NA,TRBV6-5,NA,TRBJ1-4,CASSSDPNEKLFF,TGTGCCAGCAGTTCGGACCCTAATGAAAAACTGTTTTTT
TRBD2,TRBV9,few,TRBJ2-3,CASSPARLAGRTDTQYF,TGTGCCAGCAGCCCCGCCCGACTAGCGGGACGCACAGATACGCAGTATTTT
TRBD1,TRBV20-1,NA,TRBJ2-7,CSAPGGQSYEQYF,TGCAGTGCCCCAGGGGGACAGTCCTACGAGCAGTACTTC
TRBD2,TRBV5-1,few,TRBJ2-5,CASSSVTSGAETQYF,TGCGCCAGCAGCTCGGTGACTAGCGGGGCTGAGACCCAGTACTTC
TRBD1,TRBV18,few,TRBJ1-6,CASSPPTGGVSPLHF,TGTGCCAGCTCACCACCGACAGGGGGGGTCTCACCCCTCCACTTT
NA,TRBV9,few,TRBJ1-2,CASKGTVVGYTF,TGTGCCAGCAAAGGGACGGTTGTCGGCTACACCTTC
NA,TRBV10-1,NA,TRBJ2-7,CASSAIGSSYEQYF,TGCGCCAGCAGTGCCATAGGCAGCTCCTACGAGCAGTACTTC
TRBD2,TRBV5-1,many,TRBJ2-3,CASSNQAGDSTDTQYF,TGCGCCAGCAGCAACCAAGCGGGGGACAGCACAGATACGCAGTATTTT
NA,TRBV5-4,NA,TRBJ2-3,CASRRPGDRFTDTQYF,TGTGCCAGCAGGCGTCCCGGAGACAGATTCACAGATACGCAGTATTTT
NA,TRBV6-6,NA,TRBJ2-2,CASSYSTGYTGELFF,TGTGCCAGCAGTTACTCTACGGGCTACACCGGGGAGCTGTTTTTT
NA,TRBV28,many,TRBJ2-5,CASSSGVYETQYF,TGTGCCAGCAGTTCCGGGGTCTATGAGACCCAGTACTTC
TRBD2,TRBV5-1,many,TRBJ2-5,CASSLELAGAETQYF,TGCGCCAGCAGCTTGGAACTAGCGGGGGCGGAGACCCAGTACTTC
NA,TRBV7-3,NA,TRBJ1-2,CASSLDAWGDYGYTF,TGTGCCAGCAGCTTGGACGCGTGGGGGGACTATGGCTACACCTTC
NA,TRBV4-1,NA,TRBJ1-5,CASSHGASNQPQHF,TGCGCCAGCAGCCACGGAGCCAGCAATCAGCCCCAGCATTTT
NA,TRBV15,many,TRBJ2-3,CATSREGTQYF,TGTGCCACCAGCAGAGAGGGTACGCAGTATTTT
TRBD2,TRBV7-3,NA,TRBJ2-6,CASSLSPAGGIGANVLTF,TGTGCCAGCAGCTTAAGCCCAGCGGGAGGGATTGGGGCCAACGTCCTGACTTTC
NA,TRBV6-5,NA,TRBJ2-5,CASSKLGSETQYF,TGTGCCAGCAGTAAACTAGGATCAGAGACCCAGTACTTC
NA,TRBV11-2,few,TRBJ2-1,CASSLLGLTYNEQFF,TGTGCCAGCAGCTTACTAGGTTTGACCTACAATGAGCAGTTCTTC
TRBD1,TRBV10-2,few,TRBJ2-5,CASRDRVQETQYF,TGCGCCAGCAGGGACAGGGTGCAGGAGACCCAGTACTTC
NA,TRBV4-1,NA,TRBJ2-5,CASSQLLGVETQYF,TGCGCCAGCAGCCAACTTCTCGGGGTAGAGACCCAGTACTTC
NA,TRBV4-1,few,TRBJ1-2,CASSPPKGSYGYTF,TGCGCCAGCAGCCCTCCCAAAGGGAGTTATGGCTACACCTTC
TRBD1,TRBV11-3,NA,TRBJ2-4,CASSVGGQGSIQYF,TGTGCCAGCAGCGTAGGGGGACAGGGAAGCATTCAGTACTTC
NA,TRBV28,few,TRBJ2-1,CASSLIPPTYNEQFF,TGTGCCAGCAGTTTGATCCCTCCCACTTACAATGAGCAGTTCTTC
NA,TRBV9,NA,TRBJ1-2,CASSFSGVGYTF,TGTGCCAGCAGCTTTAGTGGGGTTGGCTACACCTTC
NA,TRBV29-1,NA,TRBJ2-3,CSVEDPQQVPDTQYF,TGCAGCGTTGAAGATCCACAGCAAGTACCAGATACGCAGTATTTT
NA,TRBV30,NA,TRBJ1-2,CAWANGPGGYTF,TGTGCCTGGGCAAACGGGCCGGGGGGCTACACCTTC
NA,TRBV20-1,few,TRBJ1-1,CSARSRDPQTLNTEAFF,TGCAGTGCTAGAAGCAGGGACCCCCAAACATTAAACACTGAAGCTTTCTTT
TRBD1,TRBV6-2/TRBV6-3,few,TRBJ2-1,CASRGGQGAKNEQFF,TGTGCCAGCAGAGGGGGACAGGGGGCGAAGAATGAGCAGTTCTTC
TRBD2,TRBV6-2/TRBV6-3,NA,TRBJ2-3,CATRLAGADTQYF,TGTGCCACCAGACTAGCGGGGGCAGATACGCAGTATTTT
NA,TRBV12-5,NA,TRBJ2-3,CASGLEVFDTQYF,TGTGCTAGTGGTTTGGAGGTTTTTGATACGCAGTATTTT
NA,TRBV12-3/TRBV12-4,NA,TRBJ1-2,CASSFQGIDYGYTF,TGTGCCAGCAGTTTTCAGGGGATCGACTATGGCTACACCTTC
NA,TRBV11-2,NA,TRBJ1-1,CASRPGSTEAFF,TGTGCCAGCAGACCAGGAAGCACTGAAGCTTTCTTT
TRBD2,TRBV5-1,many,TRBJ2-2,CASSPTPGGAIGELFF,TGCGCCAGCAGCCCCACCCCCGGGGGGGCCATCGGGGAGCTGTTTTTT
NA,TRBV12-3/TRBV12-4,NA,TRBJ2-5,CASSLGAGRGPGGQYF,TGTGCCAGCAGTTTGGGCGCTGGGCGGGGCCCCGGTGGCCAGTACTTC
NA,TRBV5-5,NA,TRBJ2-3,CASSLYGGADTQYF,TGTGCCAGCAGCTTGTATGGAGGGGCAGATACGCAGTATTTT